Listed here are 19 T cell receptor beta chains from one sample, sequenced in a study of shared clonotypes between healthy human individuals. Using immunoSEQ multiplex PCR, the repertoire was profiled, and TCRdb retains in-frame clones only, with some absent. In the table there are approximately 1,500,000 clones, 95% to 97% of which are singletons. The material sequenced was naive CD4+ T cells sorted from blood. Noted subset: CD45RA+ positively selected. The receptor set was obtained from a man aged 30-40 years in good health.

The chain couples TRBV7-2 to TRBJ2-1; 9 nucleotides agree with TRBD2. Germline V gene lookup returns CDR1 SGHTA and CDR2 FQGNSA. The CDR3 is 16 amino acids. V lost 4 bases and J lost 1; bases outside the gene matches: 5. The CDR3 protein is CASSSAGLASYNEQFF. CDR3 DNA sequence: TGTGCCAGCAGCTCAGCGGGACTAGCATCCTACAATGAGCAGTTCTTC.

The CDR3 DNA is TGTGCCAGCAGCTTGGGACAGATAACTAATGAAAAACTGTTTTTT. This gives the protein CASSLGQITNEKLFF. This chain uses TRBV5-6 with TRBJ1-4; the D gene is possibly TRBD1 (5 bases). The CDR3 contains 15 residues. V shed 0 bases and J shed 1 base, with 7 bases lying between them. The germline gives CDR1 SGHDT, CDR2 YYEEEE. The variable domain in full, completed from reference TRBV5-6 and TRBJ1-4, reads DAGVTQSPTHLIKTRGQQVTLRCSPKSGHDTVSWYQQALGQGPQFIFQYYEEEERQRGNFPDRFSGHQFPNYSSELNVNALLLGDSALYLCASSLGQITNEKLFFGSGTQLSVL.

The CDR3 region is CASSQDFLAGYAYEQYF. The CDR3 nucleotides read TGTGCCAGCAGCCAAGATTTTCTAGCGGGCTACGCCTACGAGCAGTACTTC. This rearrangement joins TRBV14 to TRBJ2-7; 8 nucleotides align to TRBD2. The germline V gene encodes CDR1 SGHDN and CDR2 FVKESK. Germline trimming cut 0 bases from V and 2 bases from J; bases unmatched to any gene: 9. The CDR3 spans 17 residues. Supplemented by reference TRBV14 and TRBJ2-7, the full variable domain reads EAGVTQFPSHSVIEKGQTVTLRCDPISGHDNLYWYRRVMGKEIKFLLHFVKESKQDESGMPNNRFLAERTGGTYSTLKVQPAELEDSGVYFCASSQDFLAGYAYEQYFGPGTRLTVT.

The chain combines TRBV7-2 with TRBJ1-2; no clear D gene. The CDR3 is 13 residues long. Per the germline V gene, CDR1 is SGHTA and CDR2 is FQGNSA. Deletions cut 2 bases from V and 6 bases from J, with 10 bases between. The CDR3 region has the DNA TGTGCCAGCAGCTTAAGGGATTTACATGGCTACACCTTC. Its protein is CASSLRDLHGYTF.

The chain recombines TRBV6-5 with TRBJ1-2, with D unclear. CDR1 MNHEY and CDR2 SVGAGI come from the germline V gene. The V end was cut by 2 bases, the J end by 6 bases, with 13 bases between. CDR3 length: 14 residues. CDR3 protein: CASSYGGKGDGYTF. The CDR3, as DNA: TGTGCCAGCAGTTACGGAGGGAAGGGAGATGGCTACACCTTC.

V and J are TRBV11-2 and TRBJ1-5; D not resolved. CDR1 and CDR2 from the germline V gene are SGHAT and FQNNGV. Between the trimmed V and J ends, which lost 5 bases and 4 bases, there was a span of 9 bases. The CDR3 extends over 13 amino acids. The CDR3 sequence is CASSQAGNQPQHF. CDR3 nucleotide sequence: TGTGCCAGCAGCCAAGCGGGAAATCAGCCCCAGCATTTT.

This clone has just one count. The rearrangement joins TRBV10-3 to TRBJ2-2, with 8 bases lining up with TRBD1. The CDR3 covers 15 residues. In germline, CDR1 is ENHRY, CDR2 SYGVKD. After removal of 6 bases from V and 2 bases from J, the junction contained 5 bases not matched to a gene. CDR3 sequence: CAISRQGLNTGELFF. The DNA for the CDR3 is TGTGCCATCAGCAGACAGGGGCTTAACACCGGGGAGCTGTTTTTT.

Concerning this clone: Within the sample, other DNA sequences also encode this same CDR3. CDR3 DNA sequence: TGTGCCAGCAGCGTGGCCGAGAACACTGAAGCTTTCTTT. Its translation: CASSVAENTEAFF. This chain uses TRBV9 with TRBJ1-1; D is undetermined. There are 13 residues in the CDR3. Per the germline V gene, CDR1 is SGDLS and CDR2 is YYNGEE. Trimming stripped 2 bases from V and 1 base from J, with 6 bases between.

In the case of this clone: This CDR3 is also generated by other DNA sequences in the sample. The chain employs TRBV28 and TRBJ1-2, with unresolved D. Germline assignment: CDR1 MDHEN and CDR2 SYDVKM. Trimming cost V 2 bases and J 4 bases, with 5 bases left between them. CDR3 size: 12 residues. DNA of the CDR3: TGTGCCAGCAGTTTACGGTCCTATGGCTACACCTTC. This encodes CASSLRSYGYTF.

The rearrangement links TRBV28 to TRBJ2-3; D perhaps matches TRBD1 (6 bases). CDR1 MDHEN and CDR2 SYDVKM come from the germline V gene. The CDR3 has 14 amino acids. Trimming cost V 3 bases and J 6 bases, with 13 bases left between them. The CDR3 is CASSFLRGADTQYF. DNA for the CDR3: TGTGCCAGCAGTTTTCTCAGGGGTGCGGATACGCAGTATTTT. Combining the CDR3 with reference TRBV28 and TRBJ2-3 gives the whole variable domain DVKVTQSSRYLVKRTGEKVFLECVQDMDHENMFWYRQDPGLGLRLIYFSYDVKMKEKGDIPEGYSVSREKKERFSLILESASTNQTSMYLCASSFLRGADTQYFGPGTRLTVL.

The V gene is TRBV7-2, the J gene TRBJ2-7; 14 bases line up with TRBD2. The V segment lost 5 bases and the J segment 5 bases; nucleotides outside the gene matches: 8. Germline V gives CDR1 SGHTA, CDR2 FQGNSA. The CDR3 sequence is 16 residues long. CDR3 loop: CASSRGLAGAFHEQYF. CDR3 coding DNA: TGTGCCAGCAGCCGGGGACTAGCGGGAGCGTTCCACGAGCAGTACTTC. Combining the CDR3 with reference TRBV7-2 and TRBJ2-7 gives the whole variable domain GAGVSQSPSNKVTEKGKDVELRCDPISGHTALYWYRQSLGQGLEFLIYFQGNSAPDKSGLPSDRFSAERTGGSVSTLTIQRTQQEDSAVYLCASSRGLAGAFHEQYFGPGTRLTVT.

The genes are TRBV5-1 and TRBJ2-1, with D unclear. Trimming took off 1 base at V and 6 bases at J, with 11 bases between the two ends. The CDR3 extends over 14 amino acids. Germline V gene sequence: CDR1 SGHRS, CDR2 YFSETQ. The chain's CDR3 is CASSLSVLPNEQFF. In nucleotides, the CDR3 is TGCGCCAGCAGCTTGTCAGTCCTTCCCAATGAGCAGTTCTTC.

The rearrangement links TRBV5-1 to TRBJ1-4, with D possibly matching TRBD1 (6 bases). Germline V gene sequence: CDR1 SGHRS, CDR2 YFSETQ. The CDR3 extends over 15 amino acids. Trimming left V 5 bases short and J 14 bases short, with 25 bases between. The CDR3 sequence is CASRTSGTFNEVLFF. CDR3 bases: TGCGCCAGCAGGACCTCCGGGACATTTAATGAAGTGCTGTTTTTT.

This chain links TRBV4-3 with TRBJ2-1; 10 bases match TRBD2. Trimming removed 0 bases from V and 5 bases from J; junction bases left unmatched: 7. Germline V gene data show CDR1 as LGHNA and CDR2 as YSLEER. The CDR3 sequence is 17 residues long. The CDR3 loop reads CASSQDYGLAGDNEQFF. CDR3 nucleotide sequence: TGCGCCAGCAGCCAAGATTACGGCCTAGCGGGAGACAATGAGCAGTTCTTC.

As for this clone: The sample carries other DNA sequences with the same CDR3. The chain is built from TRBV7-9 and TRBJ1-1; 7 bases fit TRBD1. Germline lookup yields CDR1 SEHNR and CDR2 FQNEAQ (reference sequence). V was pared by 2 bases and J by 3 bases, with 0 bases of the junction left unmatched. This CDR3 is built from 13 residues. The CDR3 loop is CASSLTGDTEAFF. The CDR3 DNA reads TGTGCCAGCAGCTTAACAGGGGACACTGAAGCTTTCTTT.

This rearrangement joins TRBV7-2 to TRBJ2-7; D remains unclear. V lost 1 base to trimming and J lost 2 bases, with 12 bases between them. Germline values: CDR1 SGHTA, CDR2 FQGNSA. CDR3 size: 15 residues. CDR3 loop: CASSLVKGGAYEQYF. The CDR3 region has the DNA TGTGCCAGCAGCTTAGTAAAGGGCGGTGCCTACGAGCAGTACTTC.

This CDR3 is CASSSRDSVSNEQFF. CDR3 bases: TGTGCCAGCAGCTCCCGGGACTCTGTTAGCAATGAGCAGTTCTTC. The chain has TRBV5-5 and TRBJ2-1, with D perhaps matching TRBD2 (6 bases). In germline, CDR1 is SGHKS, CDR2 YYEKEE (reference sequence). The V gene lost 3 bases and the J gene lost 6 bases, with 16 bases spanning the gap. The CDR3 is made up of 15 amino acids.

This chain links TRBV5-1 with TRBJ1-3; weak D call: TRBD1 (5 bases). V lost 4 bases, J lost 7 bases, and 24 bases lay in between. Germline V gene sequence: CDR1 SGHRS, CDR2 YFSETQ. The CDR3 is made up of 17 amino acids. This CDR3 reads CASSPTTTGIQKNTIYF. The CDR3 bases are TGCGCCAGCAGCCCTACGACAACAGGTATCCAGAAGAACACCATATATTTT.

The gene calls are TRBV7-2 and TRBJ2-2; possible D gene TRBD1, 6 bases. Trimming removed 1 base at V and 5 bases at J, with 14 bases between. Germline V gives CDR1 SGHTA, CDR2 FQGNSA. CDR3 length: 16 residues. The CDR3 DNA reads TGTGCCAGCAGCTTAGGGGCAGGGGATTGGACCGGGGAGCTGTTTTTT. Translating gives CASSLGAGDWTGELFF.